The 29 T cell receptor beta chains below all came from one sample that was sequenced in a study of glioma-infiltrating T cells after dendritic cell vaccination. Profiling relied on immunoSEQ multiplex PCR, and the TCRdb table lists in-frame clones only, not all of them. Altogether 85,000 to 110,000 clones are present, 75% to 85% being singletons, with the ten largest covering approximately 12%. This specimen consisted of blood, obtained before dendritic cell vaccination. Every receptor here comes from a human donor with glioblastoma.

The CDR3 loop is CASSYTTGNYGYTF. In nucleotides, the CDR3 is TGTGCCAGCAGTTACACTACAGGGAACTATGGCTACACCTTC. The chain recombines TRBV6-5 with TRBJ1-2; a possible D gene is TRBD1 (6 bases). Per germline, CDR1 MNHEY and CDR2 SVGAGI. Deletions cut 2 bases from V and 2 bases from J, with 9 bases between. The CDR3 runs 14 residues.

The chain joins TRBV2 to TRBJ2-5, with D maybe TRBD1 (6 bases). The CDR3 consists of 14 residues. Germline V gene lookup returns CDR1 SNHLY and CDR2 FYNNEI. The germline V and J ends were trimmed by 5 bases and 5 bases, with 15 bases remaining between them. The CDR3 protein is CASSTFRQGETQYF. The DNA for the CDR3 is TGTGCCAGCAGTACCTTTCGGCAGGGGGAGACCCAGTACTTC.

This chain joins TRBV6-6 and TRBJ2-7, with 8 bases fitting TRBD1. CDR3 length: 15 residues. Germline V lookup: CDR1 MNHNY, CDR2 SVGAGI (reference sequence). J lost 2 bases, V lost 6 bases, and 9 bases had no gene match. Here the CDR3 DNA reads TGTGCCAGCAGCCGGGGACAGGCGCTTGCCTACGAGCAGTACTTC. Residues: CASSRGQALAYEQYF.

The chain couples TRBV7-6 to TRBJ2-6; D perhaps matches TRBD1 (6 bases). This CDR3 region has 18 residues. Germline lookup yields CDR1 SGHVS and CDR2 FNYEAQ. The ends were cut back, 0 bases at V and 0 bases at J, with 12 bases in the middle. CDR3 sequence reads: CASSLAGTPVSGANVLTF. As DNA, the CDR3 is TGTGCCAGCAGCTTAGCCGGGACACCCGTCTCTGGGGCCAACGTCCTGACTTTC.

The chain carries TRBV7-9 and TRBJ2-5, with 11 bases matching TRBD1. The J call is uncertain, as TRBJ2-7 better fits the DNA end. The CDR3 is 15 residues long. Looked up from germline, CDR1 is SEHNR and CDR2 is FQNEAQ (reference sequence). The CDR3 region has the DNA TGTGCCAGCAGGCCCGGGACAGGGGGGACCTACGAGCAGTACTTC. Translated, it gives CASRPGTGGTYEQYF.

Here the CDR3 reads CATSRDGVTGRGGYTF. Written as DNA, the CDR3 is TGTGCCACCAGCAGAGACGGGGTGACAGGGCGGGGTGGCTACACCTTC. The V and J genes are TRBV15 and TRBJ1-2; 7 bases match TRBD1. The germline gives CDR1 LNHNV, CDR2 YYDKDF (reference sequence). J was trimmed by 7 bases and V by 0 bases; bases with no gene match: 11. The CDR3 length is 16 residues.

The chain employs TRBV7-3 and TRBJ2-3; D possibly corresponds to TRBD1 (5 bases). Germline-derived CDR1 and CDR2 are SGHTA and FQGTGA. The CDR3 has 14 amino acids. V lost 3 bases to trimming and J lost 3 bases, with 10 bases between them. The CDR3 protein is CASSLGKGTDTQYF. The CDR3 region has the DNA TGTGCCAGCAGCTTGGGAAAGGGGACAGATACGCAGTATTTT.

The V and J genes are TRBV6-5 and TRBJ1-2; 8 nucleotides line up with TRBD1. CDR1 MNHEY and CDR2 SVGAGI come from the germline V gene. The CDR3 has 15 residues. The junction had 4 bases not matched to a gene; V was cut back by 0 bases and J by 4 bases. The CDR3 coding sequence is TGTGCCAGCAGTTACTCGACAGGGGTGAGCTATGGCTACACCTTC. Its translation: CASSYSTGVSYGYTF.

V is TRBV5-1 and J is TRBJ1-1; D remains unclear. The CDR3 spans 15 residues. Germline V lookup: CDR1 SGHRS, CDR2 YFSETQ. V lost 0 bases and J 0 bases, leaving 9 bases between the germline ends. The CDR3 nucleotides read TGCGCCAGCAGCTTGGAGGAGGGTTTGAACACTGAAGCTTTCTTT. This gives the protein CASSLEEGLNTEAFF. Variable domain in full (rest from reference TRBV5-1 and TRBJ1-1): KAGVTQTPRYLIKTRGQQVTLSCSPISGHRSVSWYQQTPGQGLQFLFEYFSETQRNKGNFPGRFSGRQFSNSRSEMNVSTLELGDSALYLCASSLEEGLNTEAFFGQGTRLTVV.

The V and J genes are TRBV7-2 and TRBJ2-3, with D hard to call. Germline CDR1 reads SGHTA; CDR2 reads FQGNSA. Between the trimmed V and J ends, which lost 1 base and 0 bases, there was a span of 11 bases. This CDR3 is built from 16 residues. The CDR3 DNA reads as TGTGCCAGCAGCTTAGTTGGAGTTCCTAGCACAGATACGCAGTATTTT. This sequence encodes CASSLVGVPSTDTQYF.

The chain recombines TRBV27 with TRBJ2-2, with TRBD2 identical over 12 bases. Germline-derived CDR1 and CDR2 are MNHEY and SMNVEV (reference sequence). This CDR3 is built from 18 residues. The ends lost 0 bases at V and 4 bases at J; junction bases unmatched: 6. CDR3 region: CASSLSPTSGGTTGELFF. DNA of the CDR3: TGTGCCAGCAGTTTATCCCCTACTAGCGGGGGGACCACCGGGGAGCTGTTTTTT.

The chain links TRBV13 to TRBJ2-7, with D perhaps matching TRBD2 (5 bases). The CDR3 extends over 15 amino acids. In germline, CDR1 is PRHDT, CDR2 FYEKMQ (reference sequence). V lost 6 bases, J lost 4 bases, and 19 bases lay in between. Here the CDR3 reads CASSKGLEINYEQYF. CDR3 bases: TGTGCCAGCAGTAAAGGACTCGAGATTAATTACGAGCAGTACTTC.

Only a few counts were recorded for this clone. The chain employs TRBV6-5 and TRBJ2-5; 11 positions agree with TRBD2. CDR1 is MNHEY and CDR2 is SVGAGI in the germline V gene. This CDR3 region has 15 residues. The V and J ends lost 6 bases and 5 bases, in that order; junction bases with no gene match: 8. CDR3 protein: CASSTLAGGGETQYF. For the CDR3, the DNA is TGTGCCAGCAGCACTCTAGCGGGGGGCGGTGAGACCCAGTACTTC.

The chain employs TRBV9 and TRBJ2-7; 8 positions match TRBD2. This CDR3 has 14 residues. The ends lost 4 bases at V and 3 bases at J; junction bases unmatched: 6. CDR1 is SGDLS and CDR2 is YYNGEE in the germline V gene. The CDR3 coding sequence is TGTGCCAGCAGCCCCAAAGCGGGAGTCTACGAGCAGTACTTC. The encoded protein is CASSPKAGVYEQYF.

This clone appeared a single time. This chain connects TRBV30 to TRBJ1-4, with 8 bases identical to TRBD1. This CDR3 is 14 amino acids long. With V trimmed by 0 bases and J by 8 bases, 5 bases remained unmatched. From germline, CDR1 is GTSNPN and CDR2 SVGIG (reference sequence). CDR3 coding DNA: TGTGCCTGGAGTGTACAGGGGGGGGTGGAAAAACTGTTTTTT. It is translated as CAWSVQGGVEKLFF.

The J gene is TRBJ2-5, the V gene TRBV5-4, with TRBD2 identical over 11 bases. The CDR3 loop spans 16 amino acids. CDR1 is SGHNT and CDR2 is YYREEE in the germline V gene (reference sequence). The V gene end was trimmed by 4 bases and the J gene end by 1 base; junction bases not matched to a gene: 6. CDR3 DNA sequence: TGTGCCAGCAGCCCCCGACTAGCGGGGAGCCAAGAGACCCAGTACTTC. This gives the protein CASSPRLAGSQETQYF.

The chain is built from TRBV5-1 and TRBJ1-4; D is unclear. V lost 0 bases and J lost 4, with 10 bases in between. The V gene's germline CDR1 is SGHRS and CDR2 YFSETQ. This CDR3 spans 15 amino acids. CDR3 amino acids: CASSLEGAGNEKLFF. The CDR3 nucleotides are TGCGCCAGCAGCTTGGAGGGTGCGGGTAATGAAAAACTGTTTTTT.

The V and J genes are TRBV9 and TRBJ2-3; D is perhaps TRBD2 (7 bases). Trimming pared 4 bases from V and 4 bases from J, leaving 19 bases between. CDR3 size: 16 residues. Germline V gene sequence: CDR1 SGDLS, CDR2 YYNGEE. The CDR3 spells CASSPGVGGLADTQYF. The CDR3 region has the DNA TGTGCCAGCAGCCCCGGGGTGGGGGGGCTCGCAGATACGCAGTATTTT.

The DNA for the CDR3 is TGTGCCAGCAGTCCGGACAGCTACTCCTACGAGCAGTACTTC. It codes for CASSPDSYSYEQYF. The V gene is TRBV6-5, the J gene TRBJ2-7, with D tentatively TRBD1 (6 bases). The CDR3 is 14 amino acids. Per germline, CDR1 MNHEY and CDR2 SVGAGI. The ends were cut back, 5 bases at V and 0 bases at J, with 11 bases in the middle.

The chain carries TRBV11-2 and TRBJ1-5; the D gene is possibly TRBD1 (6 bases). The CDR3 totals 14 residues. Germline lookup yields CDR1 SGHAT and CDR2 FQNNGV. Trimming removed 5 bases from V and 7 bases from J, with 15 bases in between. In nucleotides, the CDR3 is TGTGCCAGCAGCCCAAACAGGGTCGGCCAGCCCCAGCATTTT. It yields the protein CASSPNRVGQPQHF.

The gene calls are TRBV27 and TRBJ1-1, with TRBD1 matching 11 bases. This CDR3 is 15 amino acids long. CDR1 MNHEY and CDR2 SMNVEV come from the germline V gene (reference sequence). Trimming took 8 bases from V and 1 from J; bases not matched to a gene: 6. CDR3 coding DNA: TGTGCCAGCGGGACAGGGGGGGCGGCGAACACTGAAGCTTTCTTT. Residues: CASGTGGAANTEAFF.

This clone was found a few times. The same CDR3 can be traced to other DNA sequences in this sample. This chain uses TRBV19 with TRBJ1-1; D remains ambiguous. Trimming shortened V by 3 bases and J by 2 bases, and 7 bases separated the two germline ends. The germline CDR1 and CDR2 sequences are LNHDA and SQIVND (reference sequence). CDR3 size: 13 residues. Here the CDR3 reads CASSISQNTEAFF. In DNA form, the CDR3 reads TGTGCCAGTAGTATCTCACAAAACACTGAAGCTTTCTTT.

This clone has a handful of counts. The V call is TRBV5-4, the J call TRBJ1-1; no reliable D call. The germline gives CDR1 SGHNT, CDR2 YYREEE (reference sequence). CDR3 length: 13 residues. V lost 7 bases and J 1 base, leaving 11 bases between the germline ends. CDR3 in amino acids: CASYEGQNTEAFF. The CDR3 region has the DNA TGTGCCAGCTACGAGGGCCAGAACACTGAAGCTTTCTTT.

The genes are TRBV18 and TRBJ1-2; possible D gene TRBD1, 5 bases. From germline, CDR1 is KGHSH and CDR2 LQKENI. This CDR3 has 17 amino acids. V dropped 0 bases and J dropped 1 base, with 15 bases sitting between them. In DNA, the CDR3 is TGTGCCAGCTCACCACCTCGAAGGGGAGGAGTTAACTATGGCTACACCTTC. Its protein is CASSPPRRGGVNYGYTF.

This chain connects TRBV11-2 to TRBJ2-7, with no clear D. Germline-derived CDR1 and CDR2 are SGHAT and FQNNGV. The V gene lost 0 bases and the J gene lost 3 bases, with 3 bases spanning the gap. The CDR3 contains 12 residues. The CDR3 sequence is CASSLDRYEQYF. In nucleotides, the CDR3 is TGTGCCAGCAGCTTAGATCGCTACGAGCAGTACTTC. The complete variable domain, with remaining parts taken from reference TRBV11-2 and TRBJ2-7, reads EAGVAQSPRYKIIEKRQSVAFWCNPISGHATLYWYQQILGQGPKLLIQFQNNGVVDDSQLPKDRFSAERLKGVDSTLKIQPAKLEDSAVYLCASSLDRYEQYFGPGTRLTVT.

The chain has TRBV5-4 and TRBJ2-1, with D uncertain. The CDR3 consists of 12 residues. Germline-derived CDR1 and CDR2 are SGHNT and YYREEE (reference sequence). The ends were cut back, 0 bases at V and 7 bases at J, with 5 bases in the middle. This chain's CDR3 is CASSLDSNEQFF. The CDR3 nucleotides are TGTGCCAGCAGCTTGGATAGTAATGAGCAGTTCTTC.

The V call is TRBV7-6, the J call TRBJ2-3; 8 positions agree with TRBD1. This CDR3 is 13 amino acids long. V shed 8 bases, J shed 2 bases, and the junction held 3 bases outside the gene matches. CDR1 is SGHVS, CDR2 FNYEAQ, per germline. CDR3: CASGQGHTDTQYF. The CDR3 DNA follows: TGTGCCAGCGGACAGGGACACACAGATACGCAGTATTTT.

The chain uses TRBV5-1 and TRBJ2-3, with 11 bases fitting TRBD2. Losses at the gene ends were 1 base for V and 4 bases for J; bases not matched to a gene: 5. Germline V gene sequence: CDR1 SGHRS, CDR2 YFSETQ. This CDR3 contains 16 residues. The chain's CDR3 is CASSLLGSGGADTQYF. The CDR3 DNA is TGCGCCAGCAGCTTGCTCGGTAGCGGGGGGGCAGATACGCAGTATTTT. Full variable domain (remainder filled in from reference TRBV5-1 and TRBJ2-3): KAGVTQTPRYLIKTRGQQVTLSCSPISGHRSVSWYQQTPGQGLQFLFEYFSETQRNKGNFPGRFSGRQFSNSRSEMNVSTLELGDSALYLCASSLLGSGGADTQYFGPGTRLTVL.

The J gene is TRBJ1-1, the V gene TRBV11-2, with 10 positions matching TRBD1. CDR3 length: 17 residues. The trim removed 3 bases at V and 0 bases at J, leaving 7 bases unmatched. Germline V gene data show CDR1 as SGHAT and CDR2 as FQNNGV. The CDR3 is CASSFPGQGNMNTEAFF. The CDR3 DNA reads TGTGCCAGCAGCTTCCCGGGACAGGGGAATATGAACACTGAAGCTTTCTTT.